This TCR beta chain came from a study of T-cell reconstitution after alpha-beta-depleted transplantation in children. There are 14 residues in the CDR3. V lost 6 bases, J lost 2 bases, and 4 bases stayed unmatched. Preparing the TCRbeta library involved the use of unique molecular identifiers. Each CDR3 protein gets one entry after TCRdb re-called the PCR reads with MiXCR. The repertoire includes roughly 610,000 distinct CDR3 sequences, roughly a tenth of them detected once, and roughly 3.9% sits in the top ten. This receptor was identified in a human donor who donated a stem cell graft to a child with acute myeloid leukemia. The sequencing used PBMCs from the stem cell graft donor, collected from the stem cell graft. The genes are TRBV12-3 or TRBV12-4 and TRBJ2-4; 7 bases agree with TRBD2. The DNA of the CDR3 is TGTGCCAGCAGCACGAGCGGGACCAAAAACATTCAGTACTTC. Its protein product is CASSTSGTKNIQYF.